Sequencing of this T cell receptor beta chain was carried out in a study of blood T cell repertoires in COVID-19. This CDR3 is 14 amino acids long. With 3 bases clipped from V and 5 bases from J, the junction kept 4 bases outside the gene matches. Looked up from germline, CDR1 is SGHTA and CDR2 is FQGTGA. Original processing methods: Amplification of reference gene primers provided the estimated nucleated cell counts. The protocol was immunoSEQ multiplex PCR, while the TCRdb copy is restricted to in-frame clones and leaves out a portion. The V and J calls and clone size were taken over from that table, and D and trimming were inferred from the DNA. Seen here are more than 250,000 clones, roughly 87% observed once, and the top ten hold less than 6%. Individuals aged about 18 to 100 years were recruited from about two dozen US areas. Categorization into cohorts depended on clinical history that participants reported.

Sequencing was performed on PBMCs or T cells enriched from blood (not recorded which). The clonotype was recovered from a woman between 25 and 40 years old who had recovered from COVID-19. This rearrangement joins TRBV7-3 to TRBJ2-5, with 9 nucleotides matching TRBD1. The CDR3 reads CASSLTGGRETQYF. CDR3 nucleotide sequence: TGTGCCAGCAGCTTGACAGGGGGTAGGGAGACCCAGTACTTC.